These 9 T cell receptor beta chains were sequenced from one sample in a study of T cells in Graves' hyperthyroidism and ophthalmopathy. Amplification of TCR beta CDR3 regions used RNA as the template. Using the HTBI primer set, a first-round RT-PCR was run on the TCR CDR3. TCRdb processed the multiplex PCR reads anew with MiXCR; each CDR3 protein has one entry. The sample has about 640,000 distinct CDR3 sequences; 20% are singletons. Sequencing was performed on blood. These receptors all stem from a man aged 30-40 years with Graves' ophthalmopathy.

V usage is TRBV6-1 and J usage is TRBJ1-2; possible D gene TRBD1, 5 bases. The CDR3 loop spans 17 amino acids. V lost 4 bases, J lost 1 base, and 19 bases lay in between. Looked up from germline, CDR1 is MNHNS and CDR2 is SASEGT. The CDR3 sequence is CASSGPPRGGDNYGYTF. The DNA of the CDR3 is TGTGCCAGCAGTGGCCCCCCTCGCGGGGGGGATAACTATGGCTACACCTTC.

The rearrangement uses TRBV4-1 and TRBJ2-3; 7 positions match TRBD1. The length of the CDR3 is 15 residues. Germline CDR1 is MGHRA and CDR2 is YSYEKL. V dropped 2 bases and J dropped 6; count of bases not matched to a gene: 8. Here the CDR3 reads CASSQLGQGDDTQYF. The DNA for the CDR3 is TGCGCCAGCAGCCAACTCGGCCAGGGGGACGATACGCAGTATTTT.

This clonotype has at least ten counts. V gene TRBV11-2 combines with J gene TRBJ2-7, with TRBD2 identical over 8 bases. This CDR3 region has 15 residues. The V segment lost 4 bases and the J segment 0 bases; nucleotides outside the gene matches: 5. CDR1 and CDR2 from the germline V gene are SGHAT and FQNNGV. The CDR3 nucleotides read TGTGCCAGCAGCTCAATAGCGGGGAGCTCCTACGAGCAGTACTTC. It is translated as CASSSIAGSSYEQYF.

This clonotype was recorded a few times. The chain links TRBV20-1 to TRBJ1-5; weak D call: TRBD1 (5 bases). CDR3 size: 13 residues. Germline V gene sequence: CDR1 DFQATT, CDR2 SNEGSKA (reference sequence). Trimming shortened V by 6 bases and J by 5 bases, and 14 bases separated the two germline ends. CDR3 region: CSAREGYYQPQHF. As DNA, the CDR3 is TGCAGTGCCAGGGAGGGGTACTATCAGCCCCAGCATTTT.

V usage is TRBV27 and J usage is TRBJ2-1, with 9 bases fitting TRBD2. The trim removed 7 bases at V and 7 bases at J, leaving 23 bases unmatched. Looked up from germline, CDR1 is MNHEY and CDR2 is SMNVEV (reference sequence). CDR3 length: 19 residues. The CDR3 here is CASNSQAPGSGSPQNEQFF. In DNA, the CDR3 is TGTGCCAGCAACTCCCAGGCCCCGGGTAGCGGGAGTCCTCAAAATGAGCAGTTCTTC.

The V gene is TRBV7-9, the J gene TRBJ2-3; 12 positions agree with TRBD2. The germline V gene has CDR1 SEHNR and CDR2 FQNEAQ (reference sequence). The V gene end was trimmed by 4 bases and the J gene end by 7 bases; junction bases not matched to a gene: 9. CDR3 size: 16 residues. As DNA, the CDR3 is TGTGCCAGCAGCTCTCCTCTAGCGGGAGGGCCACATACGCAGTATTTT. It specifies CASSSPLAGGPHTQYF. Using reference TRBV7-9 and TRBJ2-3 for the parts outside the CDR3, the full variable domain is DTGVSQNPRHKITKRGQNVTFRCDPISEHNRLYWYRQTLGQGPEFLTYFQNEAQLEKSRLLSDRFSAERPKGSFSTLEIQRTEQGDSAMYLCASSSPLAGGPHTQYFGPGTRLTVL.

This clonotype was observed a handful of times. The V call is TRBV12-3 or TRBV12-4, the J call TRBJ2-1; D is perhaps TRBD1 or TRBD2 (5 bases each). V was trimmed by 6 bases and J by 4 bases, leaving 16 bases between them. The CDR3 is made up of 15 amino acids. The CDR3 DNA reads TGTGCCAGCAGGCCGGACCTGGGGGTATACAATGAGCAGTTCTTC. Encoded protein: CASRPDLGVYNEQFF.

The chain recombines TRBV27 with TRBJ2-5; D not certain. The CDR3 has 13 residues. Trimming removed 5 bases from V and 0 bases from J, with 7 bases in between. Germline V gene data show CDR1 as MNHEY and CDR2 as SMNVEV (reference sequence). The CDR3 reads CASSHPYQETQYF. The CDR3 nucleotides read TGTGCCAGCAGTCATCCTTACCAAGAGACCCAGTACTTC.

The CDR3 DNA follows: TGTGCCAGTAGTATAATGAAGGGACCCTACGAGCAGTACTTC. It yields the protein CASSIMKGPYEQYF. The gene calls are TRBV19 and TRBJ2-7; D is tentatively TRBD1 or TRBD2 (5 bases each). Deletions cut 2 bases from V and 2 bases from J, with 10 bases between. This CDR3 is 14 amino acids long. Germline-derived CDR1 and CDR2 are LNHDA and SQIVND (reference sequence). Looking up the rest from reference TRBV19 and TRBJ2-7 gives the full variable domain: DGGITQSPKYLFRKEGQNVTLSCEQNLNHDAMYWYRQDPGQGLRLIYYSQIVNDFQKGDIAEGYSVSREKKESFPLTVTSAQKNPTAFYLCASSIMKGPYEQYFGPGTRLTVT.